What follows are 2 T cell receptor beta chains derived from one specimen sequenced in a study of neurological immune-mediated disorders. TCRdb redid the calling of the 5' RACE reads with MiXCR, one entry per CDR3 protein. The repertoire holds roughly 100,000 distinct CDR3 sequences, 10% to 14% seen once, with under 3.5% in the top ten. Time point here: longitudinal time-point 3. Sequenced input: PBMCs. Receptors were obtained from a female donor with HTLV-1-associated myelopathy (HAM/TSP).

Many counts were recorded for this clonotype. This chain connects TRBV27 to TRBJ2-3; D gene uncertain. V was clipped by 4 bases and J by 5 bases, with 16 bases between them. Germline V gene data show CDR1 as MNHEY and CDR2 as SMNVEV (reference sequence). The CDR3 has 15 amino acids. CDR3 in amino acids: CASSSRLRYQDTQYF. The CDR3 region has the DNA TGTGCCAGCAGTTCTAGACTGAGGTATCAAGATACGCAGTATTTT.

Many counts were recorded for this clonotype. The chain combines TRBV20-1 with TRBJ1-1; a possible D gene is TRBD1 (6 bases). Between the trimmed V and J ends, which lost 6 bases and 2 bases, there was a span of 16 bases. Per germline, CDR1 DFQATT and CDR2 SNEGSKA (reference sequence). The CDR3 consists of 14 residues. The CDR3 here is CSAMGDNLNTEAFF. CDR3 nucleotide sequence: TGCAGTGCGATGGGGGACAACCTAAACACTGAAGCTTTCTTT.